What follows are 8 T cell receptor beta chains derived from one specimen sequenced in a study of blood T cell repertoires in COVID-19. Using immunoSEQ multiplex PCR, the repertoire was profiled, and TCRdb retains in-frame clones only, with some absent. Counted here are about 120,000 clones, approximately 92% occurring once; the ten biggest clones make up 28%. Sequenced: peripheral blood. The receptors here all came from a man in his 70s with active or convalescent COVID-19.

V usage is TRBV7-9 and J usage is TRBJ2-3; 10 positions agree with TRBD2. Germline V gives CDR1 SEHNR, CDR2 FQNEAQ (reference sequence). The CDR3 has 14 amino acids. V lost 11 bases and J lost 3; bases outside the gene matches: 8. CDR3 loop: CAYPLAGETDTQYF. The CDR3 nucleotides read TGTGCCTACCCGCTAGCGGGAGAAACAGATACGCAGTATTTT.

This chain links TRBV18 with TRBJ1-5, with D tentatively TRBD1 (5 bases). Trimming pared 3 bases from V and 4 bases from J, leaving 13 bases between. The CDR3 is made up of 15 amino acids. Germline V gene data show CDR1 as KGHSH and CDR2 as LQKENI. The CDR3 here is CASSPVPPGNQPQHF. CDR3 coding DNA: TGTGCCAGCTCACCTGTGCCTCCAGGGAATCAGCCCCAGCATTTT.

The V call is TRBV13, the J call TRBJ1-4; 9 nucleotides align to TRBD1. The V segment lost 5 bases and the J segment 8 bases; nucleotides outside the gene matches: 9. This CDR3 spans 15 amino acids. CDR1 and CDR2 from the germline V gene are PRHDT and FYEKMQ (reference sequence). The CDR3 bases are TGTGCCAGCAGCCAAAGACAGGGGGGTGGAGAAAAACTGTTTTTT. Translation: CASSQRQGGGEKLFF.

The chain carries TRBV3-1 (or the pseudogene TRBV3-2) and TRBJ2-1, with TRBD2 identical over 7 bases. Germline trimming cut 4 bases from V and 4 bases from J; bases unmatched to any gene: 7. The length of the CDR3 is 15 residues. Germline lookup yields CDR1 LGHDT and CDR2 YNNKEL (reference sequence). Written as DNA, the CDR3 is TGTGCCAGCAGCCTTAACGAGCGGGAATACAATGAGCAGTTCTTC. This encodes CASSLNEREYNEQFF.

This chain connects TRBV27 to TRBJ2-2; 9 bases are a match to TRBD2. Germline loops: CDR1 MNHEY, CDR2 SMNVEV (reference sequence). The trim removed 5 bases at V and 4 bases at J, leaving 5 bases unmatched. This CDR3 spans 15 amino acids. The CDR3 nucleotides read TGTGCCAGCAGTGATCTACTAGCGGGCACCGGGGAGCTGTTTTTT. Translation gives CASSDLLAGTGELFF.

This chain links TRBV28 with TRBJ1-2; the D gene is possibly TRBD1 (5 bases). Trimming cost V 8 bases and J 3 bases, with 16 bases left between them. This CDR3 has 14 residues. Looked up from germline, CDR1 is MDHEN and CDR2 is SYDVKM. DNA for the CDR3: TGTGCCAGCTACAAGGGCAGGGATGACTATGGCTACACCTTC. It codes for CASYKGRDDYGYTF.

The gene calls are TRBV18 and TRBJ1-5, with D perhaps matching TRBD1 (6 bases). Germline V gene lookup returns CDR1 KGHSH and CDR2 LQKENI. V lost 6 bases to trimming and J lost 4 bases, with 16 bases between them. The CDR3 spans 15 residues. This chain's CDR3 is CASSQQTGTNQPQHF. In nucleotides, the CDR3 is TGTGCCAGCTCCCAACAGACGGGGACAAATCAGCCCCAGCATTTT.

V is TRBV27 and J is TRBJ2-1, with D possibly being TRBD2 (6 bases). This CDR3 contains 20 residues. The germline CDR1 and CDR2 sequences are MNHEY and SMNVEV (reference sequence). With 4 bases removed from V and 0 bases from J, the gap between germline ends came to 25 bases. DNA of the CDR3: TGTGCCAGCAGTTCCCCCCGGGCGGGGAAAGACGAGAGCTCCTACAATGAGCAGTTCTTC. Protein: CASSSPRAGKDESSYNEQFF.